This T cell receptor (beta chain) is from a study of blood T cells in healthy people across ages. A sample-barcoded 5' primer and a J-beta primer mix were used in a second PCR of about 7 to 12 cycles. No fewer than 3 million CDR3-containing paired-end reads came from each sample. TCRdb recomputed calls from the 5' RACE reads with MiXCR, one row per CDR3 protein. The sample comprises some 800,000 distinct CDR3 sequences, around a quarter of which are singletons, and 3.7% rests with the top ten. The CDR3 length is 16 residues. Germline loops: CDR1 SEHNR, CDR2 FQNEAQ (reference sequence). J gave up 4 bases and V 5 bases, and 7 bases lay outside the gene matches. The sample also formed part of further work on T cells of mothers and their children. That paper states: Over 8 million reads per mother and 2.5 million to 3 million per child were obtained.

V usage is TRBV7-9 and J usage is TRBJ2-5, with TRBD2 matching over 13 bases. Sequenced sample: blood. The sequence derives from a boy aged 5 to 17 in good health. The CDR3 nucleotides read TGTGCCAGCAGCCTTACTAGCGGGAGGGCCGGAGAGACCCAGTACTTC. It translates to CASSLTSGRAGETQYF. Using reference TRBV7-9 and TRBJ2-5 for the parts outside the CDR3, the full variable domain is DTGVSQNPRHKITKRGQNVTFRCDPISEHNRLYWYRQTLGQGPEFLTYFQNEAQLEKSRLLSDRFSAERPKGSFSTLEIQRTEQGDSAMYLCASSLTSGRAGETQYFGPGTRLLVL.